This T cell receptor (beta chain) was observed in a study of identifying expanded T cells in peripheral blood. Study results and limitations: Differentially abundant clones: around 1.2 between replicates, approximately 15 at around 14 days, 19 to 20 at four. Across healthy donors, higher total template counts meant significantly greater approximately 2-week count variance.

Clones were sequenced by immunoSEQ multiplex PCR, and TCRdb holds only the in-frame ones, with some missing. Counted here are roughly 130,000 clones, 86% occurring once; the ten biggest clones make up around 8.4%. Turning to this clone: Its specificity is not known. Other DNA variants within this sample encode the same CDR3.

The germline CDR1 and CDR2 sequences are SGHDT and YYEEEE. The CDR3 totals 11 residues. V was trimmed by 1 base and J by 5 bases, leaving 3 bases between them. This receptor was taken from a person aged 18 to 75 in good health. V usage is TRBV5-6 and J usage is TRBJ2-5; D not resolved. The source material was blood. The DNA of the CDR3 is TGTGCCAGCAGCTTGCAGGAGACCCAGTACTTC. This sequence encodes CASSLQETQYF.